This entry lists 16 T cell receptor beta chains sequenced from one sample in a study of T and B cells in COVID-19 patients. From blood, about 240-550 ng of genomic DNA served as TRB template. BIOMED2 TRB-A/B primer pools were used in multiplex TRB PCR. TCRdb passed the multiplex PCR reads through MiXCR, listing each CDR3 protein once. The sample contains about 23,000 distinct CDR3 sequences, approximately 28% of which appear only once. Sequenced sample: blood. Receptor source: a human donor who had recovered from COVID-19.

The chain employs TRBV18 and TRBJ1-2; D possibly corresponds to TRBD1 (6 bases). Germline V gene lookup returns CDR1 KGHSH and CDR2 LQKENI. The CDR3 loop spans 16 amino acids. Trimming cost V 2 bases and J 4 bases, with 17 bases left between them. In DNA, the CDR3 is TGTGCCAGCTCACCAGGAACGGCAGGGGATAGCTATGGCTACACCTTC. Translation: CASSPGTAGDSYGYTF.

This clonotype turned up a few times. This chain joins TRBV12-3 or TRBV12-4 and TRBJ2-7, with 12 bases fitting TRBD2. With 6 bases clipped from V and 0 bases from J, the junction kept 3 bases outside the gene matches. The CDR3 extends over 15 amino acids. The CDR3 DNA sequence: TGTGCCAGCAGGCTAGCGGGAGGGTCCTCCTACGAGCAGTACTTC. Translating it yields CASRLAGGSSYEQYF.

Details on this clonotype: An end of the junction differs from the germline gene, which may be a read error. The V and J genes are TRBV27 and TRBJ2-3, with D unresolved. The CDR3 is made up of 13 amino acids. CDR1 and CDR2 (germline): MNHEY, SMNVEV (reference sequence). The CDR3 loop reads CATSDLWGNTQYF. For the CDR3, the DNA is TGTGCCACCAGTGATTTGTGGGGAAATACGCAGTATTTT.

A few counts support this clonotype. V is TRBV5-4 and J is TRBJ2-3; TRBD2 agrees at 12 bases. Germline CDR1 is SGHNT and CDR2 is YYREEE (reference sequence). V was clipped by 3 bases and J by 11 bases; unmatched bases: 13. The CDR3 has 16 amino acids. In nucleotides, the CDR3 is TGTGCCAGCAGCTCCACCACTCCTAGCGGGAGGGGGGGGCAGTATTTT. Residues: CASSSTTPSGRGGQYF.

This clonotype has only a few counts. The rearrangement uses TRBV5-6 and TRBJ2-1, with 11 nucleotides matching TRBD2. CDR1 and CDR2 (germline): SGHDT, YYEEEE. V gave up 0 bases and J gave up 7 bases; unmatched junction bases: 6. The CDR3 is 16 amino acids. The CDR3 DNA reads as TGTGCCAGCAGCTTGGCCCTGACTAGCGGGGTTAATGAGCAGTTCTTC. This gives the protein CASSLALTSGVNEQFF.

The chain is built from TRBV6-5 and TRBJ2-1; TRBD2 agrees at 7 bases. The CDR3 loop spans 15 amino acids. From germline, CDR1 is MNHEY and CDR2 SVGAGI. The trim removed 9 bases at V and 8 bases at J, leaving 16 bases unmatched. The CDR3 sequence: CASAAGTIGNYEQFF. The CDR3 DNA is TGTGCCAGTGCTGCCGGGACTATCGGGAACTATGAGCAGTTCTTC.

This clonotype showed up many times. The rearrangement links TRBV6-5 to TRBJ2-2; TRBD1 matches 8 bases. Germline V gene data show CDR1 as MNHEY and CDR2 as SVGAGI. CDR3 length: 15 residues. With 5 bases clipped from V and 0 bases from J, the junction kept 2 bases outside the gene matches. The chain's CDR3 is CASSQQGANTGELFF. CDR3 coding DNA: TGTGCCAGCAGTCAACAGGGGGCGAACACCGGGGAGCTGTTTTTT.

This rearrangement joins TRBV24-1 to TRBJ1-2; D gene ambiguous. The CDR3 is made up of 12 amino acids. Trimming took off 3 bases at V and 5 bases at J, with 6 bases between the two ends. Germline V gives CDR1 KGHDR, CDR2 SFDVKD. The chain's CDR3 is CATSDNFYGYTF. The CDR3 nucleotides are TGTGCCACCAGTGATAATTTTTATGGCTACACCTTC.

By its share, this clonotype is medium-sized (0.01 to 0.1%). The chain joins TRBV6-5 to TRBJ2-1; D might be TRBD2 (5 bases). Trimming pared 2 bases from V and 7 bases from J, leaving 18 bases between. The CDR3 is 16 amino acids. Germline loops: CDR1 MNHEY, CDR2 SVGAGI. CDR3: CASSYSPDAGDNEQFF. As DNA, the CDR3 is TGTGCCAGCAGTTACAGCCCAGACGCGGGTGATAATGAGCAGTTCTTC.

This clonotype was counted between two and nine times. DNA of the CDR3: TGTGCCTGGATTCCAGATTCCTACGAGCAGTACTTC. Encoded protein: CAWIPDSYEQYF. The rearrangement joins TRBV30 to TRBJ2-7; D is ambiguous. The CDR3 runs 12 residues. Deletions cut 4 bases from V and 1 base from J, with 8 bases between. Looked up from germline, CDR1 is GTSNPN and CDR2 is SVGIG (reference sequence).

This chain joins TRBV6-6 and TRBJ1-1, with TRBD1 as a possible D gene (5 bases). Trimming pared 5 bases from V and 4 bases from J, leaving 11 bases between. This CDR3 spans 13 amino acids. CDR1 and CDR2 from the germline V gene are MNHNY and SVGAGI (reference sequence). CDR3: CASSEWGGTEAFF. The CDR3 DNA reads as TGTGCCAGCAGTGAATGGGGGGGCACTGAAGCTTTCTTT.

This chain uses TRBV27 with TRBJ2-7; 10 nucleotides line up with TRBD2. From germline, CDR1 is MNHEY and CDR2 SMNVEV (reference sequence). V shed 3 bases, J shed 2 bases, and the junction held 7 bases outside the gene matches. The CDR3 spans 16 residues. CDR3 in amino acids: CASSFGLAGAAYEQYF. As DNA, the CDR3 is TGTGCCAGCAGTTTTGGGCTAGCGGGAGCGGCCTACGAGCAGTACTTC.

This clonotype was counted at least ten times. The chain is built from TRBV5-4 and TRBJ2-2; D call uncertain. V lost 4 bases to trimming and J lost 2 bases, with 15 bases between them. CDR1 is SGHNT and CDR2 is YYREEE in the germline V gene (reference sequence). This CDR3 has 16 residues. CDR3 coding DNA: TGTGCCAGCAGCCCGTCGGGTCCAGGTAACACCGGGGAGCTGTTTTTT. Translation gives CASSPSGPGNTGELFF.

The gene calls are TRBV18 and TRBJ2-2; maybe TRBD1 (6 bases). This CDR3 contains 15 residues. V dropped 2 bases and J dropped 3 bases, with 10 bases sitting between them. In germline, CDR1 is KGHSH, CDR2 LQKENI. CDR3 coding DNA: TGTGCCAGCTCACCAAAGGCAGGGGACACCGGGGAGCTGTTTTTT. Its translation is CASSPKAGDTGELFF.

This clonotype qualifies as medium-sized (0.01 to 0.1%). The chain combines TRBV19 with TRBJ2-3; 15 bases are shared with TRBD2. CDR1 and CDR2 from the germline V gene are LNHDA and SQIVND (reference sequence). The CDR3 extends over 18 amino acids. V was clipped by 5 bases and J by 3 bases; unmatched bases: 9. The CDR3 nucleotides are TGTGCCAGTAGTCCAACCCTCGGACTAGCGGGAGGGACAGATACGCAGTATTTT. It yields the protein CASSPTLGLAGGTDTQYF. The variable domain in full, with the rest retrieved from reference TRBV19 and TRBJ2-3, is DGGITQSPKYLFRKEGQNVTLSCEQNLNHDAMYWYRQDPGQGLRLIYYSQIVNDFQKGDIAEGYSVSREKKESFPLTVTSAQKNPTAFYLCASSPTLGLAGGTDTQYFGPGTRLTVL.

This clonotype was detected only a few times. V and J are TRBV29-1 and TRBJ1-1, with 9 bases identical to TRBD1. The germline V gene encodes CDR1 SQVTM and CDR2 ANQGSEA. J gave up 1 base and V 0 bases, and 3 bases lay outside the gene matches. The CDR3 is 15 residues long. The CDR3 protein is CSVEEPGQGNTEAFF. CDR3 nucleotide sequence: TGCAGCGTTGAAGAGCCGGGACAGGGGAACACTGAAGCTTTCTTT.